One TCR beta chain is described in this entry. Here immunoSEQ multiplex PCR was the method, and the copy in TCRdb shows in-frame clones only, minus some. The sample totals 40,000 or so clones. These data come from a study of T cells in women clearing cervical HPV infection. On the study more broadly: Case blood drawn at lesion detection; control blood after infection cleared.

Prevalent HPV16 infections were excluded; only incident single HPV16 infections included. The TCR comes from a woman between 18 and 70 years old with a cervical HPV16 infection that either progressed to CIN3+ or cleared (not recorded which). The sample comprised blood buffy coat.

The CDR3 is CAITETGGEAFF. The covered CDR3 bases are TGTGCCATCACGGAGACAGGGGGTGAA. This rearrangement joins TRBV10-3 to TRBJ1-1, with 9 bases aligning to TRBD1. The read terminates 3 residues ahead of where the CDR3 ends, so the germline J gene completes it. J gave up 7 bases and V 7 bases, and 4 bases lay outside the gene matches. CDR1 ENHRY and CDR2 SYGVKD come from the germline V gene. The CDR3 length is 12 residues.